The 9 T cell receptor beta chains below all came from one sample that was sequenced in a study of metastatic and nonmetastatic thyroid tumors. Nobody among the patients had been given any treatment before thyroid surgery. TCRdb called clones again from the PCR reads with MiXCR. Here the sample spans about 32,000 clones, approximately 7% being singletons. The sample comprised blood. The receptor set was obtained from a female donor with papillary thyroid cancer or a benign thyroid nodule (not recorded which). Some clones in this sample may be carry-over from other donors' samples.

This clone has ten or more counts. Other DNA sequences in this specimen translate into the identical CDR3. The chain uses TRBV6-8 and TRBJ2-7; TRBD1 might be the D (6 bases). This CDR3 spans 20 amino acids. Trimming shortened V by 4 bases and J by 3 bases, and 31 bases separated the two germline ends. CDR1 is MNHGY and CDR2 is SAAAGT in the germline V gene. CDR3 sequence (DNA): TGTGCCAGCAGTTCCCCCACAAGTGGCGTCAACAGGGTAGCGAGCTACGAGCAGTACTTC. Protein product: CASSSPTSGVNRVASYEQYF.

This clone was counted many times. As DNA, the CDR3 is TGTGCCAGCTCAGGACAGGGGATGAATCAGCCCCAGCATTTT. Translating it yields CASSGQGMNQPQHF. The J gene is TRBJ1-5, the V gene TRBV18; 9 nucleotides line up with TRBD1. The CDR3 has 14 residues. Germline loops: CDR1 KGHSH, CDR2 LQKENI. With V trimmed by 5 bases and J by 4 bases, 3 bases remained unmatched.

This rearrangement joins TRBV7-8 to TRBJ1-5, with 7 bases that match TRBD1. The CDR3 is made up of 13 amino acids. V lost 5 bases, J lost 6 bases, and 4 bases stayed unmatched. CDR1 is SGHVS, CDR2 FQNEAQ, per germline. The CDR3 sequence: CASSTYRGQPQHF. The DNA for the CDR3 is TGTGCCAGCAGCACATACAGGGGTCAGCCCCAGCATTTT.

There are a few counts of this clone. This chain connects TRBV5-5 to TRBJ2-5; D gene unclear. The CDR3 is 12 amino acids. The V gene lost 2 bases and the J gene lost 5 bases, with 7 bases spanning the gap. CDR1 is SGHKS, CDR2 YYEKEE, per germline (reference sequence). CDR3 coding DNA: TGTGCCAGCAGCTTCCAGGCGGAGACCCAGTACTTC. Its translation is CASSFQAETQYF.

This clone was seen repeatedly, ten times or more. CDR3 DNA sequence: TGTGCCAGCAGTACCAGGACTAGCGGGAGGGTCTACGAGCAGTACTTC. It yields the protein CASSTRTSGRVYEQYF. The chain links TRBV28 to TRBJ2-7; 15 bases agree with TRBD2. V lost 5 bases, J lost 3 bases, and 5 bases stayed unmatched. This CDR3 spans 16 amino acids. The germline CDR1 and CDR2 sequences are MDHEN and SYDVKM.

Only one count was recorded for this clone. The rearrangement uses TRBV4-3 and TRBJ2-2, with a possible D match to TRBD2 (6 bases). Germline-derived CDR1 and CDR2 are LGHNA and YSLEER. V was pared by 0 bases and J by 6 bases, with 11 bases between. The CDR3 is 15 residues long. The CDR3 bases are TGCGCCAGCAGCCAAGATCTCGGGAGCGCCGGGGAGCTGTTTTTT. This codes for CASSQDLGSAGELFF.

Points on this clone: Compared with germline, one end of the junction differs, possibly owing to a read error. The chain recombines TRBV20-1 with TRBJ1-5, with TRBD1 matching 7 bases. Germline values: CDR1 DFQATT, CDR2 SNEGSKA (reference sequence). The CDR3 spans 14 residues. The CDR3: CSARPPGGEQPQHF. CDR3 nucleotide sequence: TGTAGTGCTAGACCCCCAGGGGGAGAACAGCCCCAGCATTTT.

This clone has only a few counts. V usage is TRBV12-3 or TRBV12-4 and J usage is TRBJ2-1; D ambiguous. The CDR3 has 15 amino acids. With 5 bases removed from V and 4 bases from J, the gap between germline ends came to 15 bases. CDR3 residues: CASSVSGIRYNEQFF. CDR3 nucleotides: TGTGCCAGCAGTGTCTCCGGTATTAGATACAATGAGCAGTTCTTC.

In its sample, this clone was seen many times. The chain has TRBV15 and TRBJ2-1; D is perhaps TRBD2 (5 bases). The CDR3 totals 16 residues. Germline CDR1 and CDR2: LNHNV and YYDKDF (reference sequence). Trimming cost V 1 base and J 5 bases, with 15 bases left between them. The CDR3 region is CATSRGGPAEDNEQFF. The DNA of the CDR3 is TGTGCCACCAGCAGAGGAGGGCCAGCCGAGGACAATGAGCAGTTCTTC.